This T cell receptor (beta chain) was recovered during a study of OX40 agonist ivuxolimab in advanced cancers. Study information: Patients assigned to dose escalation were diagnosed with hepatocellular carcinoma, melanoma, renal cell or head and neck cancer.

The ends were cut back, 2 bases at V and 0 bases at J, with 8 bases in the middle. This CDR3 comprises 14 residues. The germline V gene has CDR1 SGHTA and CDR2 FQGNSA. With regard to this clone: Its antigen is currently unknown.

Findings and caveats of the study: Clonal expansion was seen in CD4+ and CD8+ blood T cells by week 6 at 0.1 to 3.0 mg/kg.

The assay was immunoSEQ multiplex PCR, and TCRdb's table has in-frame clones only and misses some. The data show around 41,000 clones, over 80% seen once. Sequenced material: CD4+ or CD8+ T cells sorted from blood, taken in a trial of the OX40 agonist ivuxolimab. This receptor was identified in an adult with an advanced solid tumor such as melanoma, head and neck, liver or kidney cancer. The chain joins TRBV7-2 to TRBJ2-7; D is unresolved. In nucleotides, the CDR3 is TGTGCCAGCAGCTTAAACTTTAACTCCTACGAGCAGTACTTC. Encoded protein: CASSLNFNSYEQYF.